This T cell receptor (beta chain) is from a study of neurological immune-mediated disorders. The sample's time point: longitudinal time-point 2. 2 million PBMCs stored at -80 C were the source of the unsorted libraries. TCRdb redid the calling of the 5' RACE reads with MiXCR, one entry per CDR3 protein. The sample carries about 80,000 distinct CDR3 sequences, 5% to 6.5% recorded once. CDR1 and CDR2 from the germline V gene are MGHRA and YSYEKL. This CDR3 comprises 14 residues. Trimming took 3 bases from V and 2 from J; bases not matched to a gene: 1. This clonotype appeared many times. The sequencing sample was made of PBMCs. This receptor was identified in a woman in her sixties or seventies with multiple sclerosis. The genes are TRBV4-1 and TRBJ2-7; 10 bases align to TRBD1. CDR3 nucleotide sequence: TGCGCCAGCAGCCAGGGACAGGGGACCTACGAGCAGTACTTC. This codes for CASSQGQGTYEQYF.